Below, one T cell receptor (beta chain) is given with its context. Its recognized antigen is unknown. No much larger clonotype is one base removed from it; base qualities were not supplied. The library relied on the immunoSEQ multiplex PCR assay. To provide template for TCR sequencing, every sample had RNA extracted and reverse transcribed into cDNA. SuperScript III was used for first-strand cDNA synthesis, primed with a 2:1 mix of oligo-dT and random hexamers. Amplification bias was assessed with a synthetic immune receptor repertoire, and residual bias was removed computationally. In the paper's pipeline: After raw reads were preprocessed to remove errors, the CDR3 was defined following IMGT conventions as running from the conserved cysteine to phenylalanine. Clonality was calculated as 1 minus Shannon entropy normalized by log2 of the number of productive unique TCRs. Whether each scalp clone was CD4 or CD8 was inferred by checking scalp TCRbeta sequences against the CD4 and CD8 repertoires from sorted blood. TCRdb re-hosts the immuneACCESS table, in-frame sequences only. Its copies lack some clones; in the studies checked, an unresolved V gene accounts for under half of them, and the cause for the rest is not known. V, J and clone size derive from that table, while D and trimming were established from the DNA sequence. This sample has 150,000 or so clones in its table, and roughly 64% of those were observed once. The ten largest account for 5% to 7.5% of the sample.

The sample belongs to a study of CD8+ T cells in alopecia areata (dated by TCRdb to the late 2010s). For the wider study: The treated patients took part in an open-label pilot trial in which moderate-to-severe alopecia areata was treated with oral tofacitinib at 5 to 10 mg twice daily. Tofacitinib was given for 6 to 18 months, followed by 6 months of follow-up off drug to assess delayed response and recurrence. In both human patients and the C3H/HeJ mouse model, the study applied high-throughput TCRbeta sequencing to look at T cell clonal expansion in alopecia areata. Scalp tissue and sorted CD4+ and CD8+ peripheral blood T cells from patchy and totalis/universalis alopecia areata patients and from healthy controls were covered by human TCRbeta sequencing. Biopsies were taken from tofacitinib-treated patients at baseline and at 4 and 24 weeks of treatment, and a later scalp biopsy was taken in several of the tofacitinib-treated patients. Scalp clonality was compared among normal scalp (n=4), patchy alopecia areata scalp (n=8), and alopecia totalis/universalis scalp (n=8). RNA was extracted with the PAXgene miRNA kit for fixed scalp, the miRNeasy kit for PBMCs, and the RNeasy kit for mouse skin. Amplification of TCRbeta CDR3 regions was done by immunoSEQ multiplex PCR using 35 Vbeta forward primers and 13 Jbeta reverse primers.

CDR1 and CDR2 are read off the germline V gene as SQVTM and ANQGSEA. V drops 6 bases and J drops 0 bases, leaving 11 bases in between. The CDR3 sequence holds 13 residues, the cysteine and phenylalanine included. Just the 39-base CDR3 DNA is kept, in frame starting at base 1. What the work shows at the level of the full study, not this receptor alone: Lesional scalp, especially in alopecia totalis/universalis, showed higher clonality and more expanded CD8+ clones than normal scalp, suggesting antigenic drive. Shared TCR sequences between patients were less evident than in mice, which may be partly attributable to HLA diversity in the patient population. Unlike mouse skin, where gammadelta T cells dominate, normal human skin contains resident alphabeta T cells that get sequenced too, which complicates analysis of the scalp TCR repertoire.

The sample's time point label, in plain terms: baseline before oral tofacitinib. Peripheral blood and lesional scalp punch biopsies were obtained from patients with alopecia areata. PBMCs were separated by density centrifugation and stained for CD3, CD4 and CD8, after which CD4+ and CD8+ T cells were sorted on a FACSAria. This receptor was obtained from a human donor with alopecia areata. The sample in question was CD4+ T cells sorted from blood, obtained at week 0. This sequence uses TRBV29-1 and TRBJ2-5, and TRBD1 may be the D gene, going by 6 matching bases. The CDR3 corresponds to CSVPGDNQETQYF. The DNA sequence is as follows: TGCAGCGTCCCAGGGGACAACCAAGAGACCCAGTACTTC.